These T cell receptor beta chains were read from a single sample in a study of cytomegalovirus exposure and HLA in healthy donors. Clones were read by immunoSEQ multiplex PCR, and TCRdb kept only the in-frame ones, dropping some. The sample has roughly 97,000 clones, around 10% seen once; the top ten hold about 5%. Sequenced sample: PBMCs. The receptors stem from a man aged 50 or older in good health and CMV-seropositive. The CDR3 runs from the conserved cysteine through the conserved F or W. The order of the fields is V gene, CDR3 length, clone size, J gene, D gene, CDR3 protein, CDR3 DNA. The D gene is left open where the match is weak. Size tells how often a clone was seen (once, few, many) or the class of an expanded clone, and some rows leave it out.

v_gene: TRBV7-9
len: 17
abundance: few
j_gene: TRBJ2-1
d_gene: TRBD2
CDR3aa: CASSSTSGRASYNEQFF
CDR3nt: TGTGCCAGCAGCTCGACTAGCGGGAGGGCCTCCTACAATGAGCAGTTCTTC

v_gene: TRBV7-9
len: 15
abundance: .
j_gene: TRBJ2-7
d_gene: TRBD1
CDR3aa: CASSSPGRGLIEQYF
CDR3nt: TGTGCCAGCAGCTCCCCCGGTAGGGGGCTAATCGAGCAGTACTTC

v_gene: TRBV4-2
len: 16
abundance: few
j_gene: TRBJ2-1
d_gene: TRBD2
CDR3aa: CASSLDSGTRSAEQFF
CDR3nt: TGTGCCAGCAGCCTCGACTCCGGGACTAGGTCTGCTGAGCAGTTCTTC

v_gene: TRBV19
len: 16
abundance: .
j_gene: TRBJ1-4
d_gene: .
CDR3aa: CASSKTGTSTNEKLFF
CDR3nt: TGTGCCAGTAGTAAAACAGGGACCTCAACTAATGAAAAACTGTTTTTT

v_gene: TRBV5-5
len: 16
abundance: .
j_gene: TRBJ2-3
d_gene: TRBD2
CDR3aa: CASSFAAGGVTDTQYF
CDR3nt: TGTGCCAGCAGCTTTGCAGCGGGAGGGGTCACAGATACGCAGTATTTT

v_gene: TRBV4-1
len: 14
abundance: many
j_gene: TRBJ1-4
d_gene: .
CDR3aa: CASSQGGNNEKLFF
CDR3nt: TGCGCCAGCAGCCAAGGAGGAAATAATGAAAAACTGTTTTTT

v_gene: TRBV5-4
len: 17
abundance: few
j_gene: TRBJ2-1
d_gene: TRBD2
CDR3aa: CASSLGPLAGGQGEQFF
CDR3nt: TGTGCCAGCAGCTTGGGGCCCTTAGCGGGAGGGCAGGGTGAGCAGTTCTTC

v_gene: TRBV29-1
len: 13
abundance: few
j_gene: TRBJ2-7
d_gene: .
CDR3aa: CSVEYGSSYEQYF
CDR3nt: TGCAGCGTTGAGTACGGTTCCTCCTACGAGCAGTACTTC

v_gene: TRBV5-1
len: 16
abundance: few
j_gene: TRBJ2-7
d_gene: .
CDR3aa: CASSPLTLGVGYEQYF
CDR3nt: TGCGCCAGCAGCCCTTTAACCCTGGGAGTGGGCTACGAGCAGTACTTC

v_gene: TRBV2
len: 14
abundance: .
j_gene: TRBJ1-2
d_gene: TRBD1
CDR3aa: CASSGTETNYGYTF
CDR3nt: TGTGCCAGCAGCGGGACAGAAACTAACTATGGCTACACCTTC

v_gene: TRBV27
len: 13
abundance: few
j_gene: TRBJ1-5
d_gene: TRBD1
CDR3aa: CASRDRVGQPQHF
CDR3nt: TGTGCCAGCCGAGACAGGGTGGGTCAGCCCCAGCATTTT

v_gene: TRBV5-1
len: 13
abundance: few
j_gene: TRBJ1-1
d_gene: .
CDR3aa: CASSLEAGLEAFF
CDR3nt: TGCGCCAGCAGCTTGGAGGCAGGCCTTGAAGCTTTCTTT

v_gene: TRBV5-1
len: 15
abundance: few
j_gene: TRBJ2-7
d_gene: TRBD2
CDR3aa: CASSLVLAGIYEQYF
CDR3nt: TGCGCCAGCAGCTTGGTACTAGCGGGAATCTACGAGCAGTACTTC

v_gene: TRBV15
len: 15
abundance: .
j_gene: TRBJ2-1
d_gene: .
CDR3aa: CATSTNTGLINEQFF
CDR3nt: TGTGCCACCAGCACAAATACAGGGTTAATCAATGAGCAGTTCTTC

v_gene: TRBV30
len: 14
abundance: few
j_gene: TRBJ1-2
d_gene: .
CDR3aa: CAWSFVGLNYGYTF
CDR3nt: TGTGCCTGGAGCTTTGTAGGACTCAACTATGGCTACACCTTC

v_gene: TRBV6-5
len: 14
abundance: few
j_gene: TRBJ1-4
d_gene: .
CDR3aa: CASRRRRGNEKLFF
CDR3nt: TGTGCCAGCAGGAGACGAAGGGGTAATGAAAAACTGTTTTTT

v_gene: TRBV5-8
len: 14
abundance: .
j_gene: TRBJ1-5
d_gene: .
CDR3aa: CASSGGAWGQPQHF
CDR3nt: TGTGCCAGCAGCGGTGGGGCATGGGGTCAGCCCCAGCATTTT

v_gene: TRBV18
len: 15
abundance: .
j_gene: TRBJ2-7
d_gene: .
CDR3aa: CASSPQTSLGTEQYF
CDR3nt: TGTGCCAGCTCACCACAAACTAGCTTGGGTACCGAGCAGTACTTC

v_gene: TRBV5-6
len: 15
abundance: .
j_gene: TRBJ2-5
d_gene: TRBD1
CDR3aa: CASSLGQGFQETQYF
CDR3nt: TGTGCCAGCAGCTTGGGACAGGGCTTCCAAGAGACCCAGTACTTC

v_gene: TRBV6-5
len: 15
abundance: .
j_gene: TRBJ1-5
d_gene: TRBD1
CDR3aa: CASRTGQRWDQPQHF
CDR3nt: TGTGCCAGCAGGACGGGACAGAGGTGGGATCAGCCCCAGCATTTT

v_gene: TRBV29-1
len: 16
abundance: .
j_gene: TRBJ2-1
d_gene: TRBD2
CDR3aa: CSVEGRAGGPLSEQFF
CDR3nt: TGCAGCGTTGAGGGTAGAGCGGGAGGGCCGCTTTCTGAGCAGTTCTTC

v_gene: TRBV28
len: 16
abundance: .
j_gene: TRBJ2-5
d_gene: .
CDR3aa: CASSFLADRRKETQYF
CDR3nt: TGTGCCAGCAGTTTTCTCGCTGACAGAAGAAAAGAGACCCAGTACTTC

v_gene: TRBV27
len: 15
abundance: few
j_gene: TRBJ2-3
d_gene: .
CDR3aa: CASSQTGRRTDTQYF
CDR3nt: TGTGCCAGCAGCCAGACAGGTCGTCGGACAGATACGCAGTATTTT

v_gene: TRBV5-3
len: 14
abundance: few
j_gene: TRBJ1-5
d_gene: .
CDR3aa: CARSVPTGNQPQHF
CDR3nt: TGTGCCAGAAGCGTACCGACAGGCAATCAGCCCCAGCATTTT

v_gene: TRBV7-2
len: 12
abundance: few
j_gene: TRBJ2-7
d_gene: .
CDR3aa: CASSPQGHEQYF
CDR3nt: TGTGCCAGCAGCCCGCAGGGCCACGAGCAGTACTTC

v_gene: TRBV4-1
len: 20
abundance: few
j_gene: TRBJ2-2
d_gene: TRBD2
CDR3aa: CASSQDTGGLAAANTGELFF
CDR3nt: TGCGCCAGCAGCCAAGATACAGGCGGACTAGCGGCCGCGAACACCGGGGAGCTGTTTTTT

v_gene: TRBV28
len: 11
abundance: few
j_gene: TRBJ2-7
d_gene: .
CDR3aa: CASEKFREQYF
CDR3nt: TGTGCCAGCGAGAAGTTTCGGGAGCAGTACTTC

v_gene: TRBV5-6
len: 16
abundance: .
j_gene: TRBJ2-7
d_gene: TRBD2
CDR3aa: CASSLQASGAPYEQYF
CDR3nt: TGTGCCAGCAGCTTGCAAGCCAGCGGGGCCCCCTACGAGCAGTACTTC